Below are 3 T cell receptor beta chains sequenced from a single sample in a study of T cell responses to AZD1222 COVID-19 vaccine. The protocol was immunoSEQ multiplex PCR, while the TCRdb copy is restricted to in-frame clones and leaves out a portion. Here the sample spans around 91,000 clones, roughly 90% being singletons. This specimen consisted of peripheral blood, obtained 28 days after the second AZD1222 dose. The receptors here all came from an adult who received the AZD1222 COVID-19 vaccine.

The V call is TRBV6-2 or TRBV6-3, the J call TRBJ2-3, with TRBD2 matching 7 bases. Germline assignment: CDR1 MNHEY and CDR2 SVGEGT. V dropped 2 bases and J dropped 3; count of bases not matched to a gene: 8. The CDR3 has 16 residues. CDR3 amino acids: CASSYPGGGYTDTQYF. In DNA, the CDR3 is TGTGCCAGCAGTTACCCCGGGGGAGGGTATACAGATACGCAGTATTTT.

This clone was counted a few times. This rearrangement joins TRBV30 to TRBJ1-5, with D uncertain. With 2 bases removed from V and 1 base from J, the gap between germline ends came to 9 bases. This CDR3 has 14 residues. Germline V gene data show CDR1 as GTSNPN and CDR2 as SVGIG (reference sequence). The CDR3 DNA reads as TGTGCCTGGAGTCTCTCCGCCAGCAATCAGCCCCAGCATTTT. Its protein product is CAWSLSASNQPQHF. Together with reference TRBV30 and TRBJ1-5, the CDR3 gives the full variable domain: SQTIHQWPATLVQPVGSPLSLECTVEGTSNPNLYWYRQAAGRGLQLLFYSVGIGQISSEVPQNLSASRPQDRQFILSSKKLLLSDSGFYLCAWSLSASNQPQHFGDGTRLSIL.

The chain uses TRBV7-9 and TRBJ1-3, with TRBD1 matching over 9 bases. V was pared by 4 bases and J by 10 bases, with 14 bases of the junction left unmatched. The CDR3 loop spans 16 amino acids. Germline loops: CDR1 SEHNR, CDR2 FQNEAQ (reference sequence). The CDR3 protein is CASSSLPGQGPSTIYF. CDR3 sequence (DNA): TGTGCCAGCAGCTCCCTACCGGGACAGGGCCCGTCGACCATATATTTT. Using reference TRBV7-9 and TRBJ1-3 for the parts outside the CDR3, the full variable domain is DTGVSQNPRHKITKRGQNVTFRCDPISEHNRLYWYRQTLGQGPEFLTYFQNEAQLEKSRLLSDRFSAERPKGSFSTLEIQRTEQGDSAMYLCASSSLPGQGPSTIYFGEGSWLTVV.